One sample yielded the 13 T cell receptor beta chains listed below, sequenced in a study of OX40 agonist ivuxolimab in advanced cancers. Assay used: immunoSEQ multiplex PCR; TCRdb lists only in-frame clones, some missing. The sample yields under 75,000 clones, more than 75% seen once. Sample: CD4+ or CD8+ T cells sorted from blood, taken in a trial of the OX40 agonist ivuxolimab. These receptors were taken from an adult with an advanced solid tumor such as melanoma, head and neck, liver or kidney cancer.

The chain is built from TRBV6-1 and TRBJ2-1; 13 nucleotides match TRBD2. Germline CDR1 reads MNHNS; CDR2 reads SASEGT. This CDR3 has 14 amino acids. Trimming removed 6 bases from V and 8 bases from J; junction bases left unmatched: 4. The CDR3 spells CASRGLAGVYEQFF. CDR3 bases: TGTGCCAGCAGAGGACTAGCGGGAGTATATGAGCAGTTCTTC.

The chain uses TRBV6-1 and TRBJ1-1; D gene uncertain. Trimming took 6 bases from V and 2 from J, leaving 4 bases between them. The CDR3 is 11 residues long. Germline-derived CDR1 and CDR2 are MNHNS and SASEGT. Here the CDR3 DNA reads TGTGCCAGCAGGATAAACACTGAAGCTTTCTTT. It is translated as CASRINTEAFF.

The chain employs TRBV18 and TRBJ2-3; unclear D gene. V shed 3 bases and J shed 6 bases, with 10 bases lying between them. The CDR3 sequence is 13 residues long. Germline assignment: CDR1 KGHSH and CDR2 LQKENI. In DNA, the CDR3 is TGTGCCAGCTCACCGCGCATGAGGGATACGCAGTATTTT. It specifies CASSPRMRDTQYF.

The rearrangement uses TRBV27 and TRBJ1-2; 7 bases line up with TRBD1. The junction had 12 bases not matched to a gene; V was cut back by 3 bases and J by 14 bases. The length of the CDR3 is 13 residues. Germline assignment: CDR1 MNHEY and CDR2 SMNVEV (reference sequence). CDR3 loop: CASSFSSGQSSTF. CDR3 sequence (DNA): TGTGCCAGCAGTTTTTCTTCGGGACAGAGCTCTACCTTC.

The genes are TRBV5-1 and TRBJ1-2, with TRBD1 as a possible D gene (5 bases). CDR1 is SGHRS, CDR2 YFSETQ, per germline. Trimming removed 0 bases from V and 2 bases from J, with 11 bases in between. The CDR3 has 15 amino acids. CDR3 in amino acids: CASSLGSGSNYGYTF. The CDR3 bases are TGCGCCAGCAGCTTGGGTTCAGGGTCCAACTATGGCTACACCTTC. The full variable domain, in which reference TRBV5-1 and TRBJ1-2 provide the parts outside the CDR3, is KAGVTQTPRYLIKTRGQQVTLSCSPISGHRSVSWYQQTPGQGLQFLFEYFSETQRNKGNFPGRFSGRQFSNSRSEMNVSTLELGDSALYLCASSLGSGSNYGYTFGSGTRLTVV.

The chain links TRBV6-5 to TRBJ1-2; TRBD1 matches 9 bases. Germline lookup yields CDR1 MNHEY and CDR2 SVGAGI. V shed 6 bases, J shed 7 bases, and the junction held 6 bases outside the gene matches. CDR3 length: 13 amino acids. Here the CDR3 DNA reads TGTGCCAGCAGAGGGACAGGGAATGGTGGCTACACCTTC. Translating gives CASRGTGNGGYTF.

This sequence joins TRBV5-4 and TRBJ2-3, with 12 bases identical to TRBD2. From germline, CDR1 is SGHNT and CDR2 YYREEE (reference sequence). Losses at the gene ends were 0 bases for V and 4 bases for J; bases not matched to a gene: 3. The CDR3 extends over 16 amino acids. The DNA for the CDR3 is TGTGCCAGCAGCTTGGCCCGACTAGCGGGAGCAGATACGCAGTATTTT. Protein sequence: CASSLARLAGADTQYF. Full variable domain (rest looked up from reference TRBV5-4 and TRBJ2-3): ETGVTQSPTHLIKTRGQQVTLRCSSQSGHNTVSWYQQALGQGPQFIFQYYREEENGRGNFPPRFSGLQFPNYSSELNVNALELDDSALYLCASSLARLAGADTQYFGPGTRLTVL.

The chain couples TRBV5-8 to TRBJ2-3, with a tentative D call TRBD1 (5 bases). Germline CDR1 reads SGHTS; CDR2 reads YDEGEE. The CDR3 consists of 12 residues. V shed 0 bases and J shed 14 bases, with 13 bases lying between them. The CDR3 DNA reads TGTGCCAGCAGCTTGGGACAGCCTCCTGGGTATTTT. Translated: CASSLGQPPGYF.

As to this clone: The sample has other DNA sequences that encode this CDR3 too. The chain joins TRBV10-3 to TRBJ2-5, with no clear D. Trimming pared 0 bases from V and 5 bases from J, leaving 4 bases between. The length of the CDR3 is 12 residues. Germline V gives CDR1 ENHRY, CDR2 SYGVKD. The CDR3 DNA is TGTGCCATCAGTGAGTCCCGGGAGACCCAGTACTTC. Translation gives CAISESRETQYF.

The chain uses TRBV30 and TRBJ2-2; no reliable D call. CDR3 length equals 12 residues. CDR1 GTSNPN and CDR2 SVGIG come from the germline V gene (reference sequence). The V gene lost 5 bases and the J gene lost 4 bases, with 8 bases spanning the gap. The CDR3 is CAWGRGTGELFF. The CDR3 DNA reads as TGTGCCTGGGGGCGTGGCACCGGGGAGCTGTTTTTT. Together with reference TRBV30 and TRBJ2-2, the CDR3 gives the full variable domain: SQTIHQWPATLVQPVGSPLSLECTVEGTSNPNLYWYRQAAGRGLQLLFYSVGIGQISSEVPQNLSASRPQDRQFILSSKKLLLSDSGFYLCAWGRGTGELFFGEGSRLTVL.

The V gene is TRBV28, the J gene TRBJ1-5; 10 bases map to TRBD1. Trimming removed 5 bases from V and 7 bases from J; junction bases left unmatched: 8. Germline V lookup: CDR1 MDHEN, CDR2 SYDVKM. The CDR3 consists of 15 residues. The CDR3 nucleotides read TGTGCCAGCAGTCCCCGGGACAGGGGCGTCCAGCCCCAGCATTTT. As protein: CASSPRDRGVQPQHF.

The CDR3 DNA sequence: TGTGCCAGTAGTCGAACCCTAGGGCGGCAGCAAAACATTCAGTACTTC. Its protein product is CASSRTLGRQQNIQYF. The chain is built from TRBV19 and TRBJ2-4; D uncertain. Trimming pared 5 bases from V and 5 bases from J, leaving 19 bases between. Germline CDR1 is LNHDA and CDR2 is SQIVND (reference sequence). CDR3 length equals 16 residues. The full variable domain, rest sourced from reference TRBV19 and TRBJ2-4, is DGGITQSPKYLFRKEGQNVTLSCEQNLNHDAMYWYRQDPGQGLRLIYYSQIVNDFQKGDIAEGYSVSREKKESFPLTVTSAQKNPTAFYLCASSRTLGRQQNIQYFGAGTRLSVL.

This clone was observed a few times. The rearrangement links TRBV6-5 to TRBJ1-4; possibly TRBD1 for D (6 bases). V shed 8 bases and J shed 3 bases, with 10 bases lying between them. Per the germline V gene, CDR1 is MNHEY and CDR2 is SVGAGI. This CDR3 contains 13 residues. The CDR3 loop reads CASSDRPNEKLFF. CDR3 DNA: TGTGCCAGCTCCGACAGGCCTAATGAAAAACTGTTTTTT.